This section outlines one TCR beta chain sequence together with its context. Antigen unknown. The data belong to a study of vaccination and CD4 T cells after COVID-19. Study context: Two mRNA vaccine doses were given, either BNT162b2 or mRNA-1273. The study drew post-COVID samples a median around 100 days after diagnosis (range 35 to 161). At a median approximately 72 days (range 14 to 241) after dose two, post-vaccine samples were obtained.

The assay that was used to sequence DNA from cultured CD4+ T cells was the Oncomine TCR Beta short-read assay. TCRdb recomputed calls from the PCR reads with MiXCR, one row per CDR3 protein. The sample consists of thousands of distinct CDR3 sequences, 50% to 65% of them appearing once. As to treatment: approximately 10-day PBMC culture with coronavirus spike peptide pools or control peptides (ViraFEST assay). Fresh medium (containing IL-2) replaced half the medium on days 3 and 7. This TCR derives from a human donor who had recovered from COVID-19. Specimen: CD4+ T cells from blood, cultured in vitro.

CDR3 sequence: CASSFTSTGQNEQYF. The CDR3 DNA reads as TGTGCCAGCAGTTTTACATCGACAGGGCAGAACGAGCAGTACTTC. The V gene is TRBV6-5, the J gene TRBJ2-7; 7 positions agree with TRBD1. Germline V gene data show CDR1 as MNHEY and CDR2 as SVGAGI. There are 15 residues in the CDR3. Trimming removed 4 bases from V and 5 bases from J; junction bases left unmatched: 11.